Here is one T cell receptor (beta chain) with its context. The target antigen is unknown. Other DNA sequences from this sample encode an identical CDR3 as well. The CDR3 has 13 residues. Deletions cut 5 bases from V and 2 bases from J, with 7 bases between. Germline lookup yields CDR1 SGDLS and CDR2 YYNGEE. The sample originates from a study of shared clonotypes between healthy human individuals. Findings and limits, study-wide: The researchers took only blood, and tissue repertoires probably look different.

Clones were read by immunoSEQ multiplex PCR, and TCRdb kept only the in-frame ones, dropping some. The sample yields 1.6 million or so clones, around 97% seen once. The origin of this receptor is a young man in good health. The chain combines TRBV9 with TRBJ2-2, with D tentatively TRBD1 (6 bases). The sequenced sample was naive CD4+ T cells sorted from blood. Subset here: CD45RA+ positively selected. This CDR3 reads CASRTGNTGELFF. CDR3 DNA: TGTGCCAGCAGGACAGGCAACACCGGGGAGCTGTTTTTT. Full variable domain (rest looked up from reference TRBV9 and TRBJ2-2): DSGVTQTPKHLITATGQRVTLRCSPRSGDLSVYWYQQSLDQGLQFLIQYYNGEERAKGNILERFSAQQFPDLHSELNLSSLELGDSALYFCASRTGNTGELFFGEGSRLTVL.